What follows describes a single TCR beta chain. Antigen specificity is unknown. These data belong to a study of T cell responses to AZD1222 COVID-19 vaccine. Notes on the study in general: Once two AZD1222 doses were given, Spike-specific TCR breadth and depth went up.

Here immunoSEQ multiplex PCR was the method, and the copy in TCRdb shows in-frame clones only, minus some. The sample consists of roughly 100,000 clones, 85% to 90% of them appearing once. Germline assignment: CDR1 SGHTA and CDR2 FQGNSA. The CDR3 covers 17 residues. V trimming: 5 bases; J trimming: 7 bases; junction bases outside the gene matches: 11. This sequence was found in an adult in good health. Sequenced here: peripheral blood, sampled on day 0 of AZD1222 vaccination. The chain is built from TRBV7-2 and TRBJ2-1, with 13 bases identical to TRBD2. The CDR3 sequence is CASSLTSGRASDNEQFF. The CDR3 DNA sequence: TGTGCCAGCAGCCTTACTAGCGGGAGGGCCTCGGATAATGAGCAGTTCTTC.